Shown below are 9 T cell receptor beta chains from a single sample sequenced in a study of T-cell reconstitution after alpha-beta-depleted transplantation in children. The authors prepared the TCRbeta library with unique molecular identifiers. Each CDR3 protein gets one entry after TCRdb re-called the PCR reads with MiXCR. The sample consists of fewer than 400,000 distinct CDR3 sequences, about a fifth of them appearing once. The specimen comprised PBMCs from the stem cell graft donor, sampled from the stem cell graft. The origin of the receptors is a human donor who donated a stem cell graft to a child with acute myeloid leukemia.

This clonotype occurred a few times. The CDR3 sequence is CASSQDSPWGTEAFF. CDR3 coding DNA: TGCGCCAGCAGCCAAGATAGCCCGTGGGGGACTGAAGCTTTCTTT. This chain joins TRBV4-3 and TRBJ1-1, with D perhaps matching TRBD1 (5 bases). The V end was cut by 0 bases, the J end by 5 bases, with 13 bases between. Germline V CDR1 and CDR2: LGHNA, YSLEER. The CDR3 loop spans 15 amino acids.

This chain links TRBV7-3 with TRBJ2-1; D remains ambiguous. This CDR3 region has 14 residues. Germline CDR1 reads SGHTA; CDR2 reads FQGTGA. Trimming shortened V by 4 bases and J by 7 bases, and 14 bases separated the two germline ends. CDR3 nucleotide sequence: TGTGCCAGCAGCTCGGGCCACCCACGGAATGAGCAGTTCTTC. Its translation: CASSSGHPRNEQFF.

J is TRBJ2-5 and V is TRBV5-1; D is uncertain. The CDR3 length is 16 residues. V was shortened by 1 base and J by 2 bases, with 15 bases between the two germline ends. Germline CDR1 and CDR2: SGHRS and YFSETQ. The CDR3 protein is CASSLIGLVQQETQYF. The CDR3 nucleotides are TGCGCCAGCAGCTTGATAGGGCTGGTCCAACAAGAGACCCAGTACTTC.

This clonotype has only a few counts. The chain joins TRBV4-1 to TRBJ2-1; 7 nucleotides line up with TRBD2. The CDR3 runs to 16 residues. In germline, CDR1 is MGHRA, CDR2 YSYEKL. V shed 5 bases and J 6 bases; nucleotides not matched to a gene: 13. The CDR3: CASSYGGSVLFNEQFF. CDR3 DNA sequence: TGCGCCAGCAGCTACGGCGGGAGCGTTCTCTTCAATGAGCAGTTCTTC.

This clonotype is large (0.1 to 1%) in the sample. The chain recombines TRBV20-1 with TRBJ2-1, with D possibly matching TRBD2 (5 bases). Germline CDR1 and CDR2: DFQATT and SNEGSKA (reference sequence). V was clipped by 7 bases and J by 0 bases, with 13 bases between them. The CDR3 runs 14 residues. This CDR3 is CSGELVSSYNEQFF. The CDR3 DNA follows: TGCAGTGGAGAACTAGTAAGCTCCTACAATGAGCAGTTCTTC.

V usage is TRBV19 and J usage is TRBJ2-7; 7 bases map to TRBD2. The J segment lost 6 bases and the V segment lost 1 base, leaving 3 bases of the junction unmatched. CDR3 size: 13 residues. Germline CDR1 and CDR2: LNHDA and SQIVND (reference sequence). The CDR3 DNA reads as TGTGCCAGTAGTATAGTGACGGGAGGCGAGCAGTACTTC. Amino acids: CASSIVTGGEQYF.

As to this clonotype: In this CDR3 the conserved last residue, phenylalanine or tryptophan, is missing, so a read error is likely. CDR3 amino acids: CATSDPDRVPDTQYS. The CDR3, as DNA: TGTGCCACCAGTGACCCAGACAGGGTACCAGATACGCAGTATTCT. The chain uses TRBV24-1 and TRBJ2-3; the match to TRBD1 covers 7 bases. The CDR3 is 15 residues long. The trim removed 4 bases at V and 4 bases at J, leaving 7 bases unmatched. The V gene's germline CDR1 is KGHDR and CDR2 SFDVKD.

This clonotype has just a few counts. The chain combines TRBV7-4 with TRBJ1-1; D gene unclear. Germline CDR1 is SGHVT and CDR2 is SQSDAQ. The CDR3 totals 17 residues. V was shortened by 1 base and J by 3 bases, with 18 bases between the two germline ends. The CDR3 reads CASSLESGLPLYTEAFF. DNA for the CDR3: TGTGCCAGCAGCTTAGAGTCTGGGCTCCCACTGTACACTGAAGCTTTCTTT. Complete variable domain (other parts from reference TRBV7-4 and TRBJ1-1): GAGVSQSPRYKVAKRGRDVALRCDSISGHVTLYWYRQTLGQGSEVLTYSQSDAQRDKSGRPSGRFSAERPERSVSTLKIQRTEQGDSAVYLCASSLESGLPLYTEAFFGQGTRLTVV.

The chain joins TRBV12-3 or TRBV12-4 to TRBJ2-1, with 14 bases that match TRBD2. Losses at the gene ends were 6 bases for V and 6 bases for J; bases not matched to a gene: 4. The CDR3 runs 15 residues. The CDR3 spells CASSTGTSGSNEQFF. The DNA of the CDR3 is TGTGCCAGCAGCACCGGGACTAGCGGGAGCAATGAGCAGTTCTTC.